This passage covers 20 T cell receptor beta chains from one sample sequenced in a study of blood T cell repertoires in COVID-19. Sequenced by immunoSEQ multiplex PCR; TCRdb stores in-frame clones only, minus some. The sample has roughly 130,000 clones, 90% seen once. Sequencing used peripheral blood. Every receptor here comes from a man aged 55 to 70 with COVID-19, enrolled during active disease.

The chain is built from TRBV30 and TRBJ2-7; tentative D call: TRBD1 (6 bases). The CDR3 totals 14 residues. Germline lookup yields CDR1 GTSNPN and CDR2 SVGIG (reference sequence). V was shortened by 0 bases and J by 2 bases, with 11 bases between the two germline ends. The CDR3 spells CAWSVQGFAYEQYF. CDR3 DNA sequence: TGTGCCTGGAGTGTACAGGGCTTCGCCTACGAGCAGTACTTC. Supplemented by reference TRBV30 and TRBJ2-7, the full variable domain reads SQTIHQWPATLVQPVGSPLSLECTVEGTSNPNLYWYRQAAGRGLQLLFYSVGIGQISSEVPQNLSASRPQDRQFILSSKKLLLSDSGFYLCAWSVQGFAYEQYFGPGTRLTVT.

The J gene is TRBJ2-5, the V gene TRBV5-4, with D maybe TRBD2 (6 bases). The CDR3 consists of 16 residues. V lost 0 bases and J 1 base, leaving 13 bases between the germline ends. Germline V gene lookup returns CDR1 SGHNT and CDR2 YYREEE (reference sequence). The CDR3 nucleotides are TGTGCCAGCAGCTTGGTGACTAGAGTAGGCCAAGAGACCCAGTACTTC. Its protein product is CASSLVTRVGQETQYF.

The chain recombines TRBV19 with TRBJ1-5, with 8 bases identical to TRBD1. Germline CDR1 and CDR2: LNHDA and SQIVND (reference sequence). This CDR3 is built from 15 residues. Germline trimming cut 8 bases from V and 0 bases from J; bases unmatched to any gene: 6. CDR3 DNA: TGTGCCAGTGTGGACAGGGCCTTTAGCAATCAGCCCCAGCATTTT. Its protein is CASVDRAFSNQPQHF.

The CDR3 sequence: CASSVASGRRNEQFF. The DNA of the CDR3 is TGTGCCAGCAGCGTAGCGAGCGGGAGGAGGAATGAGCAGTTCTTC. V and J are TRBV9 and TRBJ2-1; TRBD2 aligns across 9 bases. The CDR3 has 15 residues. After removal of 0 bases from V and 7 bases from J, the junction contained 5 bases not matched to a gene. Germline V gives CDR1 SGDLS, CDR2 YYNGEE.

V gene TRBV5-1 combines with J gene TRBJ2-1, with 7 bases fitting TRBD2. Germline loops: CDR1 SGHRS, CDR2 YFSETQ. V trimming: 0 bases; J trimming: 0 bases; junction bases outside the gene matches: 3. There are 16 residues in the CDR3. Written as DNA, the CDR3 is TGCGCCAGCAGCTTGGGGGACTACTACTCCTACAATGAGCAGTTCTTC. Translation gives CASSLGDYYSYNEQFF. The whole variable domain, filled in from reference TRBV5-1 and TRBJ2-1, reads KAGVTQTPRYLIKTRGQQVTLSCSPISGHRSVSWYQQTPGQGLQFLFEYFSETQRNKGNFPGRFSGRQFSNSRSEMNVSTLELGDSALYLCASSLGDYYSYNEQFFGPGTRLTVL.

The chain recombines TRBV19 with TRBJ1-2, with D uncertain. The CDR3 runs to 11 residues. CDR1 and CDR2 (germline): LNHDA, SQIVND (reference sequence). Trimming cost V 8 bases and J 6 bases, with 10 bases left between them. CDR3 residues: CASGSGDGYTF. DNA for the CDR3: TGTGCCAGTGGAAGCGGGGATGGCTACACCTTC.

The chain recombines TRBV18 with TRBJ2-7; TRBD2 might be the D (6 bases). CDR1 and CDR2 (germline): KGHSH, LQKENI. The V and J ends lost 3 bases and 3 bases respectively, with 18 bases between them. The CDR3 extends over 16 amino acids. This CDR3 is CASSPRLSGGFYEQYF. The CDR3 bases are TGTGCCAGCTCACCTCGGTTGAGCGGAGGGTTCTACGAGCAGTACTTC.

The rearrangement uses TRBV24-1 and TRBJ1-2, with TRBD1 matching 10 bases. CDR1 and CDR2 from the germline V gene are KGHDR and SFDVKD. The length of the CDR3 is 14 residues. V dropped 3 bases and J dropped 6; count of bases not matched to a gene: 3. The CDR3 protein is CATSDPGTGDGYTF. DNA for the CDR3: TGTGCCACCAGTGATCCCGGGACAGGGGATGGCTACACCTTC.

This rearrangement joins TRBV30 to TRBJ1-1, with a weak D call TRBD1 (5 bases). Trimming removed 2 bases at V and 3 bases at J, with 13 bases between. The CDR3 has 14 residues. CDR1 is GTSNPN, CDR2 SVGIG, per germline (reference sequence). CDR3 bases: TGTGCCTGGAGTCCAAATAGGGGCTACACTGAAGCTTTCTTT. Encoded protein: CAWSPNRGYTEAFF.

In this sample, this clone turned up a few times. This rearrangement joins TRBV10-3 to TRBJ2-1; 13 nucleotides align to TRBD2. The J segment lost 6 bases and the V segment lost 4 bases, leaving 3 bases of the junction unmatched. Germline V gives CDR1 ENHRY, CDR2 SYGVKD. The CDR3 is 15 residues long. The CDR3 is CAISVRTSGSNEQFF. CDR3 nucleotide sequence: TGTGCCATCAGTGTTAGGACTAGCGGGAGCAATGAGCAGTTCTTC.

The chain links TRBV3-1 (or the pseudogene TRBV3-2) to TRBJ2-2; a possible D gene is TRBD2 (7 bases). Germline V gene lookup returns CDR1 LGHDT and CDR2 YNNKEL (reference sequence). V lost 0 bases, J lost 4 bases, and 18 bases lay in between. This CDR3 region has 18 residues. CDR3 nucleotide sequence: TGTGCCAGCAGCCAAGAAGAAGAGGGGGGCGGGAGCACCGGGGAGCTGTTTTTT. Translation: CASSQEEEGGGSTGELFF.

In this sample, this clone turned up once. Written as DNA, the CDR3 is TGTGCCAGCAGAAGGGGTGGGACTGAAGCTTTCTTT. It is translated as CASRRGGTEAFF. The chain has TRBV28 and TRBJ1-1; possible D gene TRBD1, 5 bases. Deletions cut 6 bases from V and 5 bases from J, with 10 bases between. This CDR3 comprises 12 residues. Germline assignment: CDR1 MDHEN and CDR2 SYDVKM.

With respect to this clone: Distinct nucleotide sequences in the sample also encode this CDR3. CDR3: CASSIDRGYGYTF. The CDR3 nucleotides are TGTGCCAGTAGTATTGACAGAGGCTATGGCTACACCTTC. The chain combines TRBV19 with TRBJ1-2; D perhaps matches TRBD1 (5 bases). The CDR3 contains 13 residues. V was trimmed by 3 bases and J by 4 bases, leaving 9 bases between them. CDR1 and CDR2 (germline): LNHDA, SQIVND (reference sequence).

This chain uses TRBV10-3 with TRBJ1-2, with 9 bases fitting TRBD1. Per the germline V gene, CDR1 is ENHRY and CDR2 is SYGVKD. The trim removed 6 bases at V and 6 bases at J, leaving 2 bases unmatched. The length of the CDR3 is 12 residues. The CDR3 nucleotides read TGTGCCATCAGAACAGGGGGCGATGGCTACACCTTC. It is translated as CAIRTGGDGYTF.

The chain carries TRBV6-5 and TRBJ2-2; D not certain. V lost 6 bases, J lost 0 bases, and 11 bases lay in between. The germline V gene encodes CDR1 MNHEY and CDR2 SVGAGI. This CDR3 is built from 15 residues. This CDR3 reads CASSTRRANTGELFF. DNA of the CDR3: TGTGCCAGCAGCACTCGTCGAGCGAACACCGGGGAGCTGTTTTTT.

V gene TRBV6-1 combines with J gene TRBJ1-5; D is uncertain. The CDR3 contains 13 residues. The germline CDR1 and CDR2 sequences are MNHNS and SASEGT. V dropped 6 bases and J dropped 11 bases, with 17 bases sitting between them. DNA for the CDR3: TGTGCCAGCAGCACGCGAGGGAGAGGGTCCCAGCATTTT. Amino acid sequence: CASSTRGRGSQHF.

The chain couples TRBV3-1 (or the pseudogene TRBV3-2) to TRBJ2-5, with D possibly matching TRBD2 (6 bases). V was shortened by 1 base and J by 4 bases, with 19 bases between the two germline ends. This CDR3 is built from 17 residues. The germline gives CDR1 LGHDT, CDR2 YNNKEL (reference sequence). CDR3 sequence (DNA): TGTGCCAGCAGCCAAGCGGTAGACTGGAGGGGCAGAGAGACCCAGTACTTC. This codes for CASSQAVDWRGRETQYF.

This clone turned up a few times. V is TRBV7-3 and J is TRBJ2-2, with 7 bases aligning to TRBD2. V lost 5 bases, J lost 5 bases, and 8 bases stayed unmatched. Germline V gene data show CDR1 as SGHTA and CDR2 as FQGTGA. The CDR3 is 15 residues long. The CDR3 loop reads CASSPGTTPTGELFF. CDR3 coding DNA: TGTGCCAGCAGCCCCGGGACTACTCCTACCGGGGAGCTGTTTTTT.

This chain uses TRBV5-1 with TRBJ1-1; a possible D gene is TRBD1 (5 bases). Germline assignment: CDR1 SGHRS and CDR2 YFSETQ. Trimming cost V 3 bases and J 0 bases, with 12 bases left between them. This CDR3 region has 15 residues. In DNA form, the CDR3 reads TGCGCCAGCAGCTCCGGAACAGGACTGAACACTGAAGCTTTCTTT. This translates into CASSSGTGLNTEAFF.

The V gene is TRBV12-5, the J gene TRBJ1-2; 9 positions match TRBD1. Germline assignment: CDR1 LGHNT and CDR2 FRNRAP. The V and J ends lost 2 bases and 6 bases, in that order; junction bases with no gene match: 22. The length of the CDR3 is 20 residues. This chain's CDR3 is CASGLSQSGTGSPRQDGYTF. CDR3 coding DNA: TGTGCTAGTGGTTTGAGTCAATCCGGGACAGGGTCACCTCGGCAAGATGGCTACACCTTC.